These T cell receptor beta chains were read from a single sample in a study of T cells in Graves' hyperthyroidism and ophthalmopathy. One entry per CDR3 protein, called by TCRdb with MiXCR from the multiplex PCR reads. The sample consists of hundreds of thousands of distinct CDR3 sequences, around 21% of them appearing once. The sample comprised blood. The receptors shown here come from a man younger than 40 with Graves' ophthalmopathy. CDR3s include the opening cysteine and the closing phenylalanine or tryptophan. The order of the fields is CDR3 length, V gene, D gene, clone size, J gene, CDR3 protein, CDR3 DNA. A D gene is named only where the DNA matches it firmly. The size entry is marked missing in some rows and otherwise reads once, few, many or a size class.

len: 17
v_gene: TRBV10-3
d_gene: TRBD2
abundance: NA
j_gene: TRBJ2-3
CDR3aa: CAITESVLAGGWDTQYF
CDR3nt: TGTGCCATCACCGAGTCGGTACTAGCGGGAGGTTGGGATACGCAGTATTTT

len: 14
v_gene: TRBV19
d_gene: NA
abundance: once
j_gene: TRBJ1-5
CDR3aa: CASNQYLGNQPQHF
CDR3nt: TGTGCCAGTAATCAGTATCTCGGCAATCAGCCCCAGCATTTT

len: 15
v_gene: TRBV9
d_gene: TRBD2
abundance: NA
j_gene: TRBJ2-4
CDR3aa: CASAPREGGRNIQYF
CDR3nt: TGTGCCAGCGCGCCCCGGGAGGGGGGCAGAAACATTCAGTACTTC

len: 16
v_gene: TRBV12-3/TRBV12-4
d_gene: NA
abundance: few
j_gene: TRBJ1-2
CDR3aa: CASSSGKRGLIYGYTF
CDR3nt: TGTGCCAGCAGTTCGGGTAAACGAGGTCTCATCTATGGCTACACCTTC

len: 15
v_gene: TRBV7-3
d_gene: NA
abundance: many
j_gene: TRBJ1-1
CDR3aa: CASSLTGIPATEAFF
CDR3nt: TGTGCCAGCAGCTTAACCGGGATCCCGGCGACTGAAGCTTTCTTT

len: 10
v_gene: TRBV30
d_gene: NA
abundance: NA
j_gene: TRBJ2-1
CDR3aa: CAYTGTEQFF
CDR3nt: TGTGCCTACACCGGCACTGAGCAGTTCTTC

len: 15
v_gene: TRBV3-1
d_gene: NA
abundance: NA
j_gene: TRBJ1-2
CDR3aa: CASSQGWGGNGGYTF
CDR3nt: TGTGCCAGCAGCCAAGGTTGGGGGGGAAACGGTGGCTACACCTTC

len: 13
v_gene: TRBV12-3/TRBV12-4
d_gene: TRBD1
abundance: NA
j_gene: TRBJ1-1
CDR3aa: CASRGQGGREAFF
CDR3nt: TGTGCCAGCAGGGGACAGGGTGGGAGAGAAGCTTTCTTT

len: 16
v_gene: TRBV11-2
d_gene: NA
abundance: NA
j_gene: TRBJ2-3
CDR3aa: CASSLGQGLNTDTQYF
CDR3nt: TGTGCCAGCAGCTTGGGGCAGGGGCTTAACACAGATACGCAGTATTTT

len: 15
v_gene: TRBV28
d_gene: TRBD2
abundance: many
j_gene: TRBJ2-5
CDR3aa: CASSLTGLAGETQYF
CDR3nt: TGTGCCAGCAGTTTAACCGGACTAGCGGGAGAGACCCAGTACTTC

len: 16
v_gene: TRBV7-6
d_gene: NA
abundance: NA
j_gene: TRBJ2-2
CDR3aa: CASSLGKGQFYGELFF
CDR3nt: TGTGCCAGCAGCCTCGGGAAGGGGCAGTTTTACGGGGAGCTGTTTTTT

len: 17
v_gene: TRBV7-2
d_gene: TRBD2
abundance: few
j_gene: TRBJ2-5
CDR3aa: CASSPRTSRGCTETQYF
CDR3nt: TGTGCCAGCAGCCCCCGGACTAGTAGGGGCTGTACGGAGACCCAGTACTTC

len: 16
v_gene: TRBV20-1
d_gene: TRBD1
abundance: NA
j_gene: TRBJ2-5
CDR3aa: CSARGGIGGPQETQYF
CDR3nt: TGCAGTGCTAGAGGGGGCATAGGGGGCCCACAAGAGACCCAGTACTTC

len: 15
v_gene: TRBV4-1
d_gene: TRBD1
abundance: NA
j_gene: TRBJ1-1
CDR3aa: CASSQCGTGLTEAFF
CDR3nt: TGCGCCAGCAGCCAATGCGGGACAGGGCTCACTGAAGCTTTCTTT

len: 14
v_gene: TRBV10-2
d_gene: NA
abundance: NA
j_gene: TRBJ2-7
CDR3aa: CASRGLTPSYEQYF
CDR3nt: TGCGCCAGCCGAGGTCTGACGCCCTCCTACGAGCAGTACTTC

len: 15
v_gene: TRBV19
d_gene: NA
abundance: NA
j_gene: TRBJ1-1
CDR3aa: CASSIDLSPNYEAFF
CDR3nt: TGTGCCAGTAGTATAGATCTATCCCCCAATTATGAAGCTTTCTTT

len: 13
v_gene: TRBV5-5
d_gene: NA
abundance: NA
j_gene: TRBJ2-1
CDR3aa: CASSLGHLNEQFF
CDR3nt: TGTGCCAGCAGCTTGGGACATCTAAATGAGCAGTTCTTC

len: 12
v_gene: TRBV7-2
d_gene: NA
abundance: NA
j_gene: TRBJ1-2
CDR3aa: CASSYLNYGYTF
CDR3nt: TGTGCCAGCAGCTATTTAAACTATGGCTACACCTTC

len: 15
v_gene: TRBV15
d_gene: NA
abundance: few
j_gene: TRBJ1-5
CDR3aa: CATSRAGGPDQPQHF
CDR3nt: TGTGCCACCAGCAGAGCTGGGGGACCAGATCAGCCCCAGCATTTT

len: 13
v_gene: TRBV30
d_gene: TRBD1
abundance: few
j_gene: TRBJ1-6
CDR3aa: CAWSRDRISPLHF
CDR3nt: TGTGCCTGGAGTCGGGACAGAATTTCACCCCTCCACTTT

len: 19
v_gene: TRBV2
d_gene: TRBD1
abundance: NA
j_gene: TRBJ2-3
CDR3aa: CASSEAVWGTGGNTDTQYF
CDR3nt: TGTGCCAGCAGTGAAGCGGTCTGGGGGACAGGGGGCAATACAGATACGCAGTATTTT

len: 16
v_gene: TRBV29-1
d_gene: NA
abundance: NA
j_gene: TRBJ2-1
CDR3aa: CSVLRLVADSAIGQFF
CDR3nt: TGCAGCGTACTCCGACTAGTTGCAGATAGCGCGATAGGGCAGTTCTTC

len: 12
v_gene: TRBV30
d_gene: NA
abundance: many
j_gene: TRBJ1-1
CDR3aa: CAWSPGNTEAFF
CDR3nt: TGTGCCTGGAGTCCGGGCAACACTGAAGCTTTCTTT

len: 14
v_gene: TRBV10-3
d_gene: NA
abundance: NA
j_gene: TRBJ2-1
CDR3aa: CAISDRGPYNEQFF
CDR3nt: TGTGCCATCAGTGACAGGGGACCTTACAATGAGCAGTTCTTC

len: 16
v_gene: TRBV28
d_gene: NA
abundance: many
j_gene: TRBJ2-2
CDR3aa: CASSPGHPRNTGELFF
CDR3nt: TGTGCCAGCAGTCCAGGACATCCCAGGAACACCGGGGAGCTGTTTTTT

len: 15
v_gene: TRBV12-3/TRBV12-4
d_gene: NA
abundance: few
j_gene: TRBJ1-6
CDR3aa: CASSLNGQMNSPLHF
CDR3nt: TGTGCCAGCAGTCTGAACGGACAGATGAATTCACCCCTCCACTTT

len: 12
v_gene: TRBV7-3
d_gene: NA
abundance: NA
j_gene: TRBJ2-1
CDR3aa: CASSYQGTEQFF
CDR3nt: TGTGCCAGCAGTTATCAGGGGACTGAGCAGTTCTTC

len: 17
v_gene: TRBV20-1
d_gene: NA
abundance: NA
j_gene: TRBJ2-7
CDR3aa: CSARKAGAKLISYEQYF
CDR3nt: TGCAGTGCTAGAAAGGCAGGCGCTAAACTCATCTCCTACGAGCAGTACTTC

len: 13
v_gene: TRBV12-3/TRBV12-4
d_gene: NA
abundance: NA
j_gene: TRBJ2-3
CDR3aa: CASSYGLSSTQYF
CDR3nt: TGTGCCAGCAGTTATGGACTTTCCTCTACGCAGTATTTT

len: 14
v_gene: TRBV12-3/TRBV12-4
d_gene: NA
abundance: NA
j_gene: TRBJ1-3
CDR3aa: CASSFEGYGNTIYF
CDR3nt: TGTGCCAGCAGTTTCGAGGGGTACGGAAACACCATATATTTT

len: 17
v_gene: TRBV20-1
d_gene: NA
abundance: few
j_gene: TRBJ1-5
CDR3aa: CSARSAGVTDSNQPQHF
CDR3nt: TGCAGTGCTAGATCGGCAGGCGTTACAGATAGCAATCAGCCCCAGCATTTT

len: 14
v_gene: TRBV12-3/TRBV12-4
d_gene: TRBD2
abundance: few
j_gene: TRBJ2-1
CDR3aa: CASSESGSGYEQFF
CDR3nt: TGTGCCAGCAGTGAAAGCGGGAGCGGCTATGAGCAGTTCTTC

len: 13
v_gene: TRBV18
d_gene: NA
abundance: many
j_gene: TRBJ2-7
CDR3aa: CASSPEGSYEQYF
CDR3nt: TGTGCCAGCTCCCCTGAGGGTTCCTACGAGCAGTACTTC

len: 15
v_gene: TRBV20-1
d_gene: TRBD1
abundance: NA
j_gene: TRBJ1-3
CDR3aa: CSARAGTGSGNTIYF
CDR3nt: TGCAGTGCTAGAGCCGGGACAGGCTCTGGAAACACCATATATTTT

len: 12
v_gene: TRBV28
d_gene: NA
abundance: many
j_gene: TRBJ1-1
CDR3aa: CASTEQNTEAFF
CDR3nt: TGTGCCAGTACGGAACAGAACACTGAAGCTTTCTTT

len: 15
v_gene: TRBV7-9
d_gene: NA
abundance: few
j_gene: TRBJ2-2
CDR3aa: CASREAVGNTGELFF
CDR3nt: TGTGCCAGCAGGGAAGCGGTAGGGAACACCGGGGAGCTGTTTTTT

len: 15
v_gene: TRBV4-2
d_gene: NA
abundance: many
j_gene: TRBJ2-5
CDR3aa: CASSPRGIGQETQYF
CDR3nt: TGTGCCAGCAGCCCCCGGGGTATAGGGCAAGAGACCCAGTACTTC

len: 16
v_gene: TRBV7-6
d_gene: TRBD2
abundance: many
j_gene: TRBJ2-2
CDR3aa: CASSLGTSGSTGELFF
CDR3nt: TGTGCCAGCAGCTTAGGGACTAGCGGGAGTACCGGGGAGCTGTTTTTT

len: 16
v_gene: TRBV27
d_gene: NA
abundance: few
j_gene: TRBJ2-1
CDR3aa: CASSPRPLSGYNEQFF
CDR3nt: TGTGCCAGCAGTCCCCGCCCCCTAAGCGGGTACAATGAGCAGTTCTTC

len: 13
v_gene: TRBV10-3
d_gene: TRBD1
abundance: few
j_gene: TRBJ1-5
CDR3aa: CAIRGTGDQPQHF
CDR3nt: TGTGCCATCAGGGGGACAGGCGATCAGCCCCAGCATTTT

len: 16
v_gene: TRBV25-1
d_gene: NA
abundance: few
j_gene: TRBJ2-5
CDR3aa: CASSESDGLAQGTQYF
CDR3nt: TGTGCCAGCAGTGAATCTGACGGGCTCGCCCAAGGAACCCAGTACTTC

len: 12
v_gene: TRBV7-9
d_gene: NA
abundance: NA
j_gene: TRBJ2-3
CDR3aa: CASSLDTGTQYF
CDR3nt: TGTGCCAGCAGCTTAGATACAGGGACGCAGTATTTT

len: 14
v_gene: TRBV3-1
d_gene: TRBD1
abundance: NA
j_gene: TRBJ2-7
CDR3aa: CASSQGQGAGEQYF
CDR3nt: TGTGCCAGCAGCCAGGGACAGGGGGCCGGCGAGCAGTACTTC

len: 14
v_gene: TRBV6-1
d_gene: NA
abundance: many
j_gene: TRBJ2-7
CDR3aa: CASIPSGGPYEQYF
CDR3nt: TGTGCCAGCATACCTTCCGGAGGACCCTACGAGCAGTACTTC

len: 17
v_gene: TRBV12-3/TRBV12-4
d_gene: TRBD1
abundance: few
j_gene: TRBJ1-2
CDR3aa: CASSILGGTGEGYGYTF
CDR3nt: TGTGCCAGCAGTATACTTGGGGGGACAGGGGAAGGCTATGGCTACACCTTC

len: 16
v_gene: TRBV10-2
d_gene: NA
abundance: NA
j_gene: TRBJ1-6
CDR3aa: CASSDLQDSYNSPLHF
CDR3nt: TGCGCCAGCAGTGATCTTCAGGACTCCTATAATTCACCCCTCCACTTT